These T cell receptor beta chains were read from a single sample in a study of blood T cell repertoires in COVID-19. Assay: immunoSEQ multiplex PCR; the TCRdb copy retains only in-frame clones and omits some. This sample has around 190,000 clones, with 70% to 80% found just once. Sequencing was performed on peripheral blood. These receptors all come from a woman aged 45 to 65 with acute or convalescent COVID-19. Both conserved end residues are part of each CDR3.

v_gene | CDR3aa
TRBV28 | CASRRRGGAGFNYGYTF
TRBV7-7 | CASSFQQGYTGELFF
TRBV7-9 | CASSLRGSNQPQHF
TRBV28 | CASREGLFYEQYF
TRBV6-2/TRBV6-3 | CASTPTGRAFYGYTF
TRBV7-2 | CASSLVSGPEQFF
TRBV6-5 | CATRGGVSFNSPLHF
TRBV18 | CASSPGLHGGGNTIYF
TRBV19 | CASSRTGSQVTEAFF
TRBV9 | CASSVEGRGGTDTQYF